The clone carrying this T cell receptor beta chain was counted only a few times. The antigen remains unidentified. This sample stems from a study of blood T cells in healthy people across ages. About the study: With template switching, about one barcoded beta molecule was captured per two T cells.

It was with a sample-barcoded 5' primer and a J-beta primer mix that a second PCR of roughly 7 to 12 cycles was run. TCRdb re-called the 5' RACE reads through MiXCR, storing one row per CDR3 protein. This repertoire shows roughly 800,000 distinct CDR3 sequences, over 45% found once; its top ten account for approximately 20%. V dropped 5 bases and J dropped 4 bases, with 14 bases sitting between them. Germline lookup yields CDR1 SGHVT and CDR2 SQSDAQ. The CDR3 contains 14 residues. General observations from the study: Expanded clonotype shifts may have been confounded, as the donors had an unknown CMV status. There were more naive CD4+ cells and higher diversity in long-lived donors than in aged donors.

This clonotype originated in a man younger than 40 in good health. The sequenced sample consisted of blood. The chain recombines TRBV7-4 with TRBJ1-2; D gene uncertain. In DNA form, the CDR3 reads TGTGCCAGCAGCCGATCTCAAGAGTCCTATGGCTACACCTTC. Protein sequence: CASSRSQESYGYTF.